This T cell receptor beta chain appears in the sequencing data of a study of CD8+ T cells in alopecia areata. The sequencing template was cDNA reverse transcribed from extracted RNA. Repertoires were generated with immunoSEQ multiplex PCR, while TCRdb's copy carries only in-frame clones and drops some. In the table there are some 100,000 clones, about 61% of which are singletons. The treatment: oral pan-JAK inhibitor, 5-10 mg twice daily. This clone was detected a few times. The CDR3 totals 14 residues. In germline, CDR1 is SQVTM, CDR2 ANQGSEA. The trim removed 7 bases at V and 8 bases at J, leaving 14 bases unmatched.

The TCR comes from a human donor with alopecia areata. The sample consisted of CD8+ T cells sorted from blood, taken between weeks 55 and 70, from a patient treated with tofacitinib. The genes are TRBV29-1 and TRBJ1-2; 9 bases are shared with TRBD1. CDR3 DNA: TGCAGCGCGATATCCGGGGGGACAGGGTACGGCTACACCTTC. Encoded protein: CSAISGGTGYGYTF.